Listed below are T cell receptor beta chains from one sample, sequenced in a study of cytomegalovirus exposure and HLA in healthy donors. Libraries were prepared by immunoSEQ multiplex PCR; TCRdb keeps only in-frame clonotypes and omits some of them. The sample lists 100,000 to 150,000 clones, roughly four fifths seen once, with around 3% in the top ten. Sequenced sample: PBMCs. Source of these receptors: a boy under 10 years old in good health and CMV-seronegative. Each CDR3 is given with its conserved first and last residue. The D gene is left open where the match is weak. Only some rows state a clone size, as once, few, many or a class for expanded clones.

.	TRBV5-1	TRBJ2-3	.	CASRSTGVNLDTQYF	TGCGCCAGCCGATCGACGGGGGTTAATTTAGATACGCAGTATTTT
once	TRBV19	TRBJ1-4	TRBD1	CASSILPPGQGYEKLFF	TGTGCCAGTAGTATTCTACCCCCGGGACAGGGCTATGAAAAACTGTTTTTT
.	TRBV6-5	TRBJ1-2	TRBD1	CASSSLTGEVGGYTF	TGTGCCAGCAGTTCCTTGACAGGGGAGGTAGGGGGCTACACCTTC
.	TRBV7-2	TRBJ2-1	.	CASSLRPLGGNEQFF	TGTGCCAGCAGCTTACGACCTCTTGGGGGGAATGAGCAGTTCTTC
.	TRBV19	TRBJ2-3	TRBD2	CASSQLAGDGTDTQYF	TGTGCCAGTAGCCAACTAGCGGGGGATGGCACAGATACGCAGTATTTT
.	TRBV9	TRBJ2-5	.	CASSVDWSRSGTNQETQYF	TGTGCCAGCAGCGTAGACTGGTCGAGGAGCGGAACTAACCAAGAGACCCAGTACTTC
.	TRBV19	TRBJ1-4	.	CASGLNHATNEKLFF	TGTGCCAGTGGGCTGAATCATGCAACTAATGAAAAACTGTTTTTT
.	TRBV18	TRBJ1-2	.	CASSGLSNYGYTF	TGTGCCAGCTCCGGACTGAGTAACTATGGCTACACCTTC
.	TRBV5-1	TRBJ2-7	.	CASSLEEGQVRYEQYF	TGCGCCAGCAGCTTGGAAGAGGGCCAAGTGCGATACGAGCAGTACTTC
.	TRBV13	TRBJ2-3	TRBD1	CASSPLGQGTWTDTQYF	TGTGCCAGCAGCCCCCTGGGACAGGGGACTTGGACAGATACGCAGTATTTT
.	TRBV15	TRBJ2-3	.	CATSRGQGTDTQYF	TGTGCCACCAGCAGAGGACAGGGCACAGATACGCAGTATTTT
.	TRBV13	TRBJ1-1	TRBD1	CASSRSRGTEAFF	TGTGCCAGCTCCCGAAGCAGGGGGACTGAAGCTTTCTTT
.	TRBV7-2	TRBJ2-6	.	CASSFRGPRLSGANVLTF	TGTGCCAGCAGCTTTCGAGGCCCTAGGTTATCTGGGGCCAACGTCCTGACTTTC
.	TRBV6-1	TRBJ1-5	.	CASKFPGKGQPQHF	TGTGCCAGCAAGTTCCCGGGGAAGGGTCAGCCCCAGCATTTT
.	TRBV27	TRBJ1-5	.	CASSFQPPPRQPQHF	TGTGCCAGCAGTTTCCAGCCTCCGCCCAGGCAGCCCCAGCATTTT
once	TRBV5-4	TRBJ1-2	.	CASSSRGGDYGYTF	TGTGCCAGCAGCTCGAGGGGGGGAGACTATGGCTACACCTTC
.	TRBV5-4	TRBJ1-6	TRBD1	CASSRPWTGKNSPLHF	TGTGCCAGCAGCCGCCCGTGGACAGGGAAGAATTCACCCCTCCACTTT
once	TRBV27	TRBJ2-7	TRBD1	CASSLGQNYEQYF	TGTGCCAGCAGTTTGGGACAGAACTACGAGCAGTACTTC
few	TRBV10-3	TRBJ1-1	TRBD1	CAITQTGGTEAFF	TGTGCCATCACCCAGACAGGGGGGACTGAAGCTTTCTTT
.	TRBV7-3	TRBJ2-1	TRBD1	CASSARRQGLANEQFF	TGTGCCAGCAGCGCTCGCCGACAGGGGCTTGCCAATGAGCAGTTCTTC
.	TRBV6-5	TRBJ1-3	.	CASSYQQIGNTIYF	TGTGCCAGCAGTTACCAACAGATTGGAAACACCATATATTTT
.	TRBV4-2	TRBJ2-1	.	CASSQDLGGSYNEQFF	TGTGCCAGCAGCCAAGATCTCGGGGGCTCCTACAATGAGCAGTTCTTC
.	TRBV27	TRBJ1-5	TRBD1	CASREIRDRENQPQHF	TGTGCCAGCAGAGAAATCCGGGACAGGGAAAATCAGCCCCAGCATTTT
.	TRBV2	TRBJ2-4	.	CASTRESYNDKNIQYF	TGTGCCAGCACCCGAGAGTCCTATAATGATAAAAACATTCAGTACTTC
.	TRBV7-6	TRBJ1-2	TRBD1	CASRTPGTGDQGYTF	TGTGCCAGCAGAACACCCGGGACAGGCGACCAAGGCTACACCTTC
once	TRBV2	TRBJ1-6	TRBD1	CAINVPTGTSRPLHF	TGTGCCATCAACGTACCGACAGGGACGAGTAGGCCCCTCCACTTT
.	TRBV2	TRBJ2-3	TRBD1	CALQGTGSNTQYF	TGTGCCCTACAGGGGACAGGGTCGAATACGCAGTATTTT
.	TRBV5-6	TRBJ2-2	.	CASSLGIGELFF	TGTGCCAGCAGCTTGGGTATCGGGGAGCTGTTTTTT
.	TRBV6-6	TRBJ1-2	TRBD1	CASSRPGQADGYTF	TGTGCCAGCAGTAGACCGGGACAGGCGGACGGCTACACCTTC
.	TRBV2	TRBJ2-1	TRBD2	CASRGLAGNEQFF	TGTGCCAGCAGAGGACTAGCGGGAAATGAGCAGTTCTTC
.	TRBV9	TRBJ1-2	.	CASSVGPALTGGGYTF	TGTGCCAGCAGCGTAGGGCCCGCACTCACCGGAGGTGGCTACACCTTC
.	TRBV4-1	TRBJ2-3	.	CASSQVGTDTQYF	TGCGCCAGCAGCCAAGTAGGCACAGATACGCAGTATTTT
.	TRBV4-1	TRBJ2-3	.	CASSQPGGGTQYF	TGCGCCAGCAGCCAGCCGGGGGGCGGGACGCAGTATTTT
.	TRBV7-2	TRBJ2-2	.	CASSSRAGELFF	TGTGCCAGCAGCTCTCGCGCCGGGGAGCTGTTTTTT
few	TRBV6-5	TRBJ1-4	.	CASSYSINLRGSQLFF	TGTGCCAGCAGTTACTCGATTAATTTAAGGGGCAGCCAACTGTTTTTT
.	TRBV7-8	TRBJ2-2	.	CASSPVGGRVTGELFF	TGTGCCAGCAGCCCCGTCGGGGGGCGGGTCACCGGGGAGCTGTTTTTT
.	TRBV7-3	TRBJ2-1	.	CASSLEGVLSYNEQFF	TGTGCCAGCAGCTTAGAGGGGGTCCTTTCCTACAATGAGCAGTTCTTC
.	TRBV2	TRBJ2-5	TRBD1	CARGDRGLLETQYF	TGTGCCAGAGGAGACAGGGGGCTTCTCGAGACCCAGTACTTC
.	TRBV2	TRBJ2-1	TRBD1	CASKIGQGAYNEQFF	TGTGCCAGCAAAATTGGACAGGGGGCATACAATGAGCAGTTCTTC
.	TRBV10-2	TRBJ2-3	TRBD2	CASSEGTSGYRGDTQYF	TGCGCCAGCAGTGAGGGGACTAGCGGGTACAGGGGAGATACGCAGTATTTT
.	TRBV6-5	TRBJ1-2	.	CASSYSPQEGDYGYTF	TGTGCCAGCAGTTACTCCCCGCAGGAGGGTGACTATGGCTACACCTTC
.	TRBV9	TRBJ2-1	TRBD1	CASSVRTGVGLYNEQFF	TGTGCCAGCAGCGTTCGGACAGGTGTAGGTCTCTACAATGAGCAGTTCTTC
once	TRBV15	TRBJ2-2	TRBD2	CATSSSTLGTGGDTGELFF	TGTGCCACCAGCAGCTCCACCCTCGGTACCGGGGGGGACACCGGGGAGCTGTTTTTT
.	TRBV18	TRBJ2-7	.	CASSPWNIGGSYEQYF	TGTGCCAGCTCACCTTGGAACATTGGAGGCTCCTACGAGCAGTACTTC
.	TRBV5-8	TRBJ2-3	TRBD2	CASSMTAGGAVTDTQYF	TGTGCCAGCAGTATGACGGCCGGGGGGGCTGTCACAGATACGCAGTATTTT
.	TRBV19	TRBJ2-5	TRBD2	CASSIVRSGGWETQYF	TGTGCCAGTAGTATAGTGAGAAGCGGGGGTTGGGAGACCCAGTACTTC
.	TRBV19	TRBJ1-1	.	CASSTAGPRFF	TGTGCCAGTAGTACCGCGGGACCACGTTTCTTT
once	TRBV2	TRBJ2-5	TRBD2	CASSERGREGQYF	TGTGCCAGCAGTGAAAGGGGGCGGGAGGGCCAGTACTTC
.	TRBV6-1	TRBJ1-5	.	CASSGRGGGRYQPQHF	TGTGCCAGCAGTGGGCGTGGGGGAGGTCGTTATCAGCCCCAGCATTTT
few	TRBV4-3	TRBJ1-2	.	CASSQDPPVLANYGYTF	TGCGCCAGCAGCCAAGATCCCCCCGTCCTAGCTAACTATGGCTACACCTTC